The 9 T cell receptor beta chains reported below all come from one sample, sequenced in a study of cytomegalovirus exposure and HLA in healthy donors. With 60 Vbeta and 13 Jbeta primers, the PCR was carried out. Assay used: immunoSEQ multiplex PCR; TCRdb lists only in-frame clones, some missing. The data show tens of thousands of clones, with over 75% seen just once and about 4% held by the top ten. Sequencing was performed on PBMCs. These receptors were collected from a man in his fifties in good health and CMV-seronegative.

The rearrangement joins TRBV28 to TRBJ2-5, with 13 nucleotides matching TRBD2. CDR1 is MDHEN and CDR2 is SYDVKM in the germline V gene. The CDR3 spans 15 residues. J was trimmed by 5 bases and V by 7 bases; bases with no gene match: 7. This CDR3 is CASTWTSGRGETQYF. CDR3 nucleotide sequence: TGTGCCAGCACCTGGACTAGCGGGAGAGGGGAGACCCAGTACTTC.

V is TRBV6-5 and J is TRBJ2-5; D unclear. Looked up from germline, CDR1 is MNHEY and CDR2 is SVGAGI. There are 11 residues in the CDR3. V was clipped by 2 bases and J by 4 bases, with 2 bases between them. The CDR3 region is CASSYRETQYF. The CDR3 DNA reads TGTGCCAGCAGTTACCGAGAGACCCAGTACTTC.

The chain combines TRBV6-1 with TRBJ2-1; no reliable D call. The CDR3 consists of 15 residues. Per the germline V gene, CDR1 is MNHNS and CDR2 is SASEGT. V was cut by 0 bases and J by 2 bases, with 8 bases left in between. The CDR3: CASSEAPGTYNEQFF. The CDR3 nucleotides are TGTGCCAGCAGTGAAGCGCCGGGTACCTACAATGAGCAGTTCTTC.

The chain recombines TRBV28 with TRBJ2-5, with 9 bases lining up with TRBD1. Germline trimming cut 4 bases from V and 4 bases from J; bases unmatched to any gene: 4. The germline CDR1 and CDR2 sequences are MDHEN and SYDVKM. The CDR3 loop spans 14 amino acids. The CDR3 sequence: CASSYRGLGETQYF. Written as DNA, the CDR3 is TGTGCCAGCAGTTACAGGGGGCTAGGAGAGACCCAGTACTTC.

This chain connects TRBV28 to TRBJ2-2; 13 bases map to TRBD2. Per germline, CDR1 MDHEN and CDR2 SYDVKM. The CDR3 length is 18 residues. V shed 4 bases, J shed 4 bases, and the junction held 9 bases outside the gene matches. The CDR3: CASSSHKGLAGFTGELFF. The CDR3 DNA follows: TGTGCCAGCAGTTCCCATAAGGGACTAGCGGGATTCACCGGGGAGCTGTTTTTT.

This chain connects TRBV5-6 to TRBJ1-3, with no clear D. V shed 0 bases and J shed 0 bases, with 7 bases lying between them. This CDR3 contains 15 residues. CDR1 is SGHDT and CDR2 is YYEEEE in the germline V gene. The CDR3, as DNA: TGTGCCAGCAGCTTGGTTGGCCACTCTGGAAACACCATATATTTT. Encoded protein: CASSLVGHSGNTIYF.

The CDR3 is CAISESPGNQPQHF. Written as DNA, the CDR3 is TGTGCCATCAGTGAGTCTCCCGGGAATCAGCCCCAGCATTTT. This chain connects TRBV10-3 to TRBJ1-5; D is ambiguous. Germline V gene lookup returns CDR1 ENHRY and CDR2 SYGVKD. V was shortened by 0 bases and J by 4 bases, with 7 bases between the two germline ends. The length of the CDR3 is 14 residues.

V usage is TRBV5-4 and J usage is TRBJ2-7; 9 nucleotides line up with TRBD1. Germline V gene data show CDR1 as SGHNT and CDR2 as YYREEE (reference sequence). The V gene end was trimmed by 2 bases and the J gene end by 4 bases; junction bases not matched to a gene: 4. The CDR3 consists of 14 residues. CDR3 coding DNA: TGTGCCAGCAGCTTACAGGGGGCTAGGTACGAGCAGTACTTC. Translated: CASSLQGARYEQYF.

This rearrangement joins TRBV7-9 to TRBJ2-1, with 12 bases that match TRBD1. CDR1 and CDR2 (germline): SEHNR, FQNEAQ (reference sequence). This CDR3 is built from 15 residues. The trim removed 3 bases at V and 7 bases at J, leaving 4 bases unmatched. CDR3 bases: TGTGCCAGCAGCTTCCGGGACAGGGGGCAAAATGAGCAGTTCTTC. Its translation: CASSFRDRGQNEQFF.